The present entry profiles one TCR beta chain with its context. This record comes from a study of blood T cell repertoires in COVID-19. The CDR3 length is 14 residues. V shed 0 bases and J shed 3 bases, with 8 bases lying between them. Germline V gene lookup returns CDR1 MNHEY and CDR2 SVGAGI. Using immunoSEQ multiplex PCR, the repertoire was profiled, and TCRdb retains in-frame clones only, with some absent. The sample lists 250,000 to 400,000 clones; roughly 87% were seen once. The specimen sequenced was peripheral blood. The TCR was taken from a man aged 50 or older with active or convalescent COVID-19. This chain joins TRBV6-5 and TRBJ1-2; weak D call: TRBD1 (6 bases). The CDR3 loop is CASSYSRTDYGYTF. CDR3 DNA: TGTGCCAGCAGTTACTCCAGGACAGACTATGGCTACACCTTC.